This T cell receptor (beta chain) was captured by sequencing in a study of graft-versus-host responses after intestinal transplantation (dated by TCRdb to the early 2020s). Regarding the complete study: Recipients received multivisceral, liver-intestinal, or isolated intestinal transplants. Anti-thymocyte globulin induction was given to all recipients, followed by maintenance tacrolimus and steroids for approximately three years. After intestinal transplantation, graft-versus-host and host-versus-graft alloreactive T cell clones in the graft, circulation and bone marrow were tracked using bulk TCR-beta CDR3 sequencing. Alloreactive clones were identified by sequencing pre-transplant mixed lymphocyte reaction products and comparing them with unstimulated pre-transplant donor and recipient T cells. Of the 20 to 30 intestinal transplant recipients enrolled in the cohort, one of whom was a retransplant, a few patients without pretransplant specimens were excluded. A peak of at least 4% donor T cells among recipient peripheral blood mononuclear cells was the definition used for donor T cell macrochimerism. Instead of going to the commercial service, samples from a few later patients were sequenced in-house on an Illumina MiSeq and processed with MiXCR.

In the case of this clone: Its antigen specificity is not known. Base qualities are not at hand, and no much larger clone is one base apart.

In the first month after transplant, blood samples were collected up to 4 times, and after that at least monthly when available. The library relied on the immunoSEQ multiplex PCR assay. High-throughput TCR-beta CDR3 sequencing of genomic DNA from most patients was performed by Adaptive Biotechnologies. In the paper's pipeline: Adaptive's ImmunoSEQ software supplied the TCR sequencing data for 15 to 20 patients, while MiXCR and VDJtools were used to process a few other patients. Because the origin of CDR3 nucleotide sequences shared between donor and recipient could not be assigned, those sequences were removed. To count as alloreactive, a clone needed at least 2-fold expansion over unstimulated cells and a minimum CFSE-low frequency of 0.002% (template counts) or 0.001% (read counts). A clone was considered mappable if detected in the sequenced pre-transplant spleen, lymph node, or MLR CFSE-low populations of the donor or recipient. Cumulative frequency of alloreactive clones was calculated as a percentage of all sequences weighted by copy number. Drawn from immuneACCESS, this table holds only the in-frame rearrangements with V and J called that TCRdb kept. Clones are partly lost; checked studies trace under half to an unresolved V gene and leave the rest unexplained. The V and J calls and clone size come from that table; D and trimming were worked out from the DNA. Across this sample there are 29,000 or so clones, with 85% to 95% seen only once. Less than 0.75% of the sample is in the top ten clones.

V is reduced by 5 bases and J by 1 base, leaving a spacing of 18 bases between them. In the germline V gene (reference sequence), CDR1 corresponds to MNHEY and CDR2 to SMNVEV. Taken from cysteine to phenylalanine, the CDR3 has 17 residues. Only CDR3 DNA is held: 51 bases, read in frame from base 1. Overall study results and their limits: Conclusions were limited by the relatively low number and heterogeneity of intestinal transplant patients. Early after transplant, peak levels of circulating GvH clones were found to be associated with declines in HvG clones. Patients with donor T cell macrochimerism had high GvH to HvG T cell clonal ratios in their allografts. GvH clones were found in recipient bone marrow, and some of the GvH clones appeared earlier in ileal mucosa or blood, which is consistent with an intestinal mucosal origin.

The V and J segments used are TRBV27 and TRBJ1-3, and TRBD1 may be the D gene, going by 5 matching bases. The sample here was PBMCs, taken approximately 69 days after intestinal transplant. The origin of this receptor is a human patient who received an intestinal transplant, so some T cells may come from the graft donor. The CDR3 region has the sequence CASSEWGGLGSGNTIYF. The nucleotide sequence reads as follows: TGTGCCAGCAGTGAATGGGGGGGATTGGGTTCTGGAAACACCATATATTTT.